The next 22 T cell receptor beta chains were all read from a single sample in a study of blood T cell repertoires in COVID-19 (dated by TCRdb to 2018 to 2020). Library generation was performed with the immunoSEQ multiplex PCR assay. This is the immuneACCESS table as TCRdb keeps it, with only in-frame sequences that have V and J called. A part of the clones is gone; compared with another copy, unresolved V genes explain less than half, and the rest is unexplained. For this sample there are approximately 71,000 clones; around nine tenths appear just once. Jointly, the top ten make up 5.1% of the sample. Sequenced sample: peripheral blood. These receptors all come from a woman aged 18-29 years with acute or convalescent COVID-19.

The V and J genes are TRBV5-1 and TRBJ1-3; 7 bases are a match to TRBD1. The V segment lost 4 bases and the J segment 4 bases; nucleotides outside the gene matches: 5. The CDR3 contains 14 residues. Per the germline V gene, CDR1 is SGHRS and CDR2 is YFSETQ. For the CDR3, the DNA is TGCGCCAGCAGCAGCCAGGGGGGCGGAAACACCATATATTTT. Translation gives CASSSQGGGNTIYF.

V gene TRBV19 combines with J gene TRBJ1-3, with D perhaps TRBD1 (6 bases). The CDR3 has 14 amino acids. Trimming stripped 5 bases from V and 4 bases from J, with 12 bases between. The germline V gene has CDR1 LNHDA and CDR2 SQIVND (reference sequence). This chain's CDR3 is CASSVQGSGNTIYF. DNA of the CDR3: TGTGCCAGTAGTGTACAGGGCTCCGGAAACACCATATATTTT.

V gene TRBV6-1 combines with J gene TRBJ2-3; 9 positions agree with TRBD2. Germline CDR1 MNHNS, CDR2 SASEGT. Trimming cost V 4 bases and J 4 bases; bases outside gene matches: 9. The CDR3 consists of 16 residues. The CDR3 bases are TGTGCCAGCAGTGTCTGGCTAGCGGGGAGCTCAGATACGCAGTATTTT. Its protein is CASSVWLAGSSDTQYF.

CDR3 nucleotide sequence: TGTGCCTGGAGTGTCGGGACTAGCGGTTACAATGAGCAGTTCTTC. Residues: CAWSVGTSGYNEQFF. The chain links TRBV30 to TRBJ2-1; 11 bases align to TRBD2. This CDR3 is 15 amino acids long. CDR1 and CDR2 (germline): GTSNPN, SVGIG (reference sequence). After removal of 0 bases from V and 4 bases from J, the junction contained 2 bases not matched to a gene.

The chain recombines TRBV6-5 with TRBJ1-5, with unresolved D. From germline, CDR1 is MNHEY and CDR2 SVGAGI. The CDR3 sequence is 15 residues long. With 6 bases removed from V and 0 bases from J, the gap between germline ends came to 12 bases. DNA for the CDR3: TGTGCCAGCAGAGGGTGGCGGGTTAGCAATCAGCCCCAGCATTTT. Its protein is CASRGWRVSNQPQHF.

The chain is built from TRBV2 and TRBJ2-5; 8 nucleotides line up with TRBD1. The trim removed 5 bases at V and 0 bases at J, leaving 8 bases unmatched. The CDR3 covers 16 residues. Germline CDR1 SNHLY, CDR2 FYNNEI. CDR3 DNA sequence: TGTGCCAGCAGTCTCCTAGGACAGGGCCACCAAGAGACCCAGTACTTC. Protein sequence: CASSLLGQGHQETQYF. Based on the CDR3 plus reference TRBV2 and TRBJ2-5, the full variable domain is EPEVTQTPSHQVTQMGQEVILRCVPISNHLYFYWYRQILGQKVEFLVSFYNNEISEKSEIFDDQFSVERPDGSNFTLKIRSTKLEDSAMYFCASSLLGQGHQETQYFGPGTRLLVL.

The chain combines TRBV12-3 or TRBV12-4 with TRBJ2-3, with 7 bases identical to TRBD2. The CDR3 has 13 amino acids. J gave up 5 bases and V 6 bases, and 5 bases lay outside the gene matches. The CDR3 is CASSLAVRDTQYF. Written as DNA, the CDR3 is TGTGCCAGCAGCCTAGCGGTGAGAGATACGCAGTATTTT.

V and J are TRBV19 and TRBJ2-1, with D possibly matching TRBD1 (5 bases). Per germline, CDR1 LNHDA and CDR2 SQIVND (reference sequence). The CDR3 runs to 15 residues. Deletions cut 6 bases from V and 1 base from J, with 13 bases between. CDR3 region: CASSALRGSYNEQFF. For the CDR3, the DNA is TGTGCCAGTAGCGCCCTTAGGGGATCCTACAATGAGCAGTTCTTC.

The V and J genes are TRBV11-3 and TRBJ1-4, with D unresolved. The ends were cut back, 0 bases at V and 6 bases at J, with 14 bases in the middle. This CDR3 region has 16 residues. Germline V gives CDR1 SGHNT, CDR2 YENEEA. CDR3 region: CASSLDGRGIDEKLFF. DNA of the CDR3: TGTGCCAGCAGCTTAGATGGCCGGGGTATAGATGAAAAACTGTTTTTT.

The V gene is TRBV4-1, the J gene TRBJ1-3; weak D call: TRBD1 (6 bases). Germline values: CDR1 MGHRA, CDR2 YSYEKL. Trimming removed 2 bases at V and 4 bases at J, with 12 bases between. The CDR3 consists of 15 residues. This chain's CDR3 is CASSQIQGSGNTIYF. CDR3 DNA sequence: TGCGCCAGCAGCCAAATACAGGGTTCAGGAAACACCATATATTTT.

The chain couples TRBV6-2 or TRBV6-3 to TRBJ2-1; TRBD2 agrees at 12 bases. The germline V gene has CDR1 MNHEY and CDR2 SVGEGT. This CDR3 is built from 16 residues. The ends lost 6 bases at V and 6 bases at J; junction bases unmatched: 9. DNA for the CDR3: TGTGCCAGCAGCCGACTAGCGGGAGAGTGGGTCAATGAGCAGTTCTTC. Protein product: CASSRLAGEWVNEQFF.

The rearrangement uses TRBV27 and TRBJ2-2, with 7 bases fitting TRBD1. The CDR3 has 15 residues. Trimming cost V 5 bases and J 0 bases; bases outside gene matches: 3. Looked up from germline, CDR1 is MNHEY and CDR2 is SMNVEV (reference sequence). In DNA form, the CDR3 reads TGTGCCAGCAGTCGCGACAGGGCGAACACCGGGGAGCTGTTTTTT. Amino acid sequence: CASSRDRANTGELFF.

This clone was counted a single time. V and J are TRBV28 and TRBJ2-7, with TRBD1 as a possible D gene (6 bases). The V end lost 6 bases, the J end lost 0 bases, and 15 bases lay between the germline ends. The CDR3 runs 15 residues. The V gene's germline CDR1 is MDHEN and CDR2 SYDVKM. The CDR3: CASSGQYLSSYEQYF. The CDR3, as DNA: TGTGCCAGCAGCGGACAGTATTTGAGCTCCTACGAGCAGTACTTC.

V and J are TRBV7-9 and TRBJ2-1; TRBD1 agrees at 10 bases. This CDR3 region has 16 residues. Per germline, CDR1 SEHNR and CDR2 FQNEAQ (reference sequence). V was pared by 4 bases and J by 4 bases, with 7 bases of the junction left unmatched. The CDR3 reads CASSSTGGDYYNEQFF. In DNA, the CDR3 is TGTGCCAGCAGCTCGACAGGGGGCGATTATTACAATGAGCAGTTCTTC. Full variable domain (rest looked up from reference TRBV7-9 and TRBJ2-1): DTGVSQNPRHKITKRGQNVTFRCDPISEHNRLYWYRQTLGQGPEFLTYFQNEAQLEKSRLLSDRFSAERPKGSFSTLEIQRTEQGDSAMYLCASSSTGGDYYNEQFFGPGTRLTVL.

This chain joins TRBV5-4 and TRBJ1-1; TRBD1 agrees at 12 bases. The CDR3 sequence is 16 residues long. Germline V gene lookup returns CDR1 SGHNT and CDR2 YYREEE (reference sequence). V dropped 4 bases and J dropped 0; count of bases not matched to a gene: 4. The CDR3 loop reads CASSLGQGAMNTEAFF. The CDR3, as DNA: TGTGCCAGCAGCCTGGGACAGGGGGCTATGAACACTGAAGCTTTCTTT. Full variable domain (outside the CDR3, taken from reference TRBV5-4 and TRBJ1-1): ETGVTQSPTHLIKTRGQQVTLRCSSQSGHNTVSWYQQALGQGPQFIFQYYREEENGRGNFPPRFSGLQFPNYSSELNVNALELDDSALYLCASSLGQGAMNTEAFFGQGTRLTVV.

In this sample, this clone turned up once. The genes are TRBV7-9 and TRBJ2-3, with a possible D match to TRBD1 (6 bases). The CDR3 spans 15 residues. Trimming took off 4 bases at V and 7 bases at J, with 18 bases between the two ends. Germline CDR1 and CDR2: SEHNR and FQNEAQ (reference sequence). CDR3: CASSSGTRVGHTQYF. As DNA, the CDR3 is TGTGCCAGCAGCTCCGGGACAAGGGTAGGACATACGCAGTATTTT.

This clone has a handful of counts. The rearrangement uses TRBV19 and TRBJ1-5; D is uncertain. Germline loops: CDR1 LNHDA, CDR2 SQIVND (reference sequence). The CDR3 runs to 12 residues. With 1 base removed from V and 6 bases from J, the gap between germline ends came to 4 bases. CDR3 residues: CASSIASQPQHF. The DNA for the CDR3 is TGTGCCAGTAGTATAGCGAGTCAGCCCCAGCATTTT.

The chain combines TRBV7-8 with TRBJ1-2, with 8 bases lining up with TRBD1. The V gene end was trimmed by 3 bases and the J gene end by 9 bases; junction bases not matched to a gene: 6. CDR3 size: 13 residues. Germline CDR1 SGHVS, CDR2 FQNEAQ. The CDR3: CASSFRTGSSYTF. CDR3 in DNA: TGTGCCAGCAGCTTCCGGACAGGGTCTAGCTACACCTTC.

The V and J genes are TRBV7-6 and TRBJ2-2; TRBD2 agrees at 12 bases. Per germline, CDR1 SGHVS and CDR2 FNYEAQ. The trim removed 4 bases at V and 1 base at J, leaving 4 bases unmatched. The CDR3 extends over 17 amino acids. CDR3 amino acids: CASSSRTSGKNTGELFF. The CDR3 DNA reads as TGTGCCAGCAGCTCCCGGACTAGCGGGAAGAACACCGGGGAGCTGTTTTTT.

The chain employs TRBV25-1 and TRBJ1-1, with a possible D match to TRBD1 (6 bases). This CDR3 is built from 12 residues. The V and J ends lost 6 bases and 4 bases respectively, with 9 bases between them. CDR1 is MGHDK and CDR2 is SYGVNS in the germline V gene. CDR3 sequence: CASRGAGTEAFF. Written as DNA, the CDR3 is TGTGCCAGCAGGGGGGCAGGCACTGAAGCTTTCTTT.

CDR3 residues: CAWSVGPGTEAFF. The CDR3, as DNA: TGTGCCTGGAGTGTAGGCCCGGGAACTGAAGCTTTCTTT. The chain recombines TRBV30 with TRBJ1-1; D is ambiguous. Per the germline V gene, CDR1 is GTSNPN and CDR2 is SVGIG (reference sequence). The CDR3 runs to 13 residues. Trimming pared 0 bases from V and 5 bases from J, leaving 10 bases between.

In this sample, this clone turned up once. This chain joins TRBV5-1 and TRBJ2-2, with D unclear. V lost 4 bases and J 8 bases, leaving 15 bases between the germline ends. Per germline, CDR1 SGHRS and CDR2 YFSETQ. This CDR3 comprises 14 residues. This CDR3 reads CASSDWFSAGELFF. The DNA for the CDR3 is TGCGCCAGCAGCGACTGGTTTTCTGCAGGGGAGCTGTTTTTT.